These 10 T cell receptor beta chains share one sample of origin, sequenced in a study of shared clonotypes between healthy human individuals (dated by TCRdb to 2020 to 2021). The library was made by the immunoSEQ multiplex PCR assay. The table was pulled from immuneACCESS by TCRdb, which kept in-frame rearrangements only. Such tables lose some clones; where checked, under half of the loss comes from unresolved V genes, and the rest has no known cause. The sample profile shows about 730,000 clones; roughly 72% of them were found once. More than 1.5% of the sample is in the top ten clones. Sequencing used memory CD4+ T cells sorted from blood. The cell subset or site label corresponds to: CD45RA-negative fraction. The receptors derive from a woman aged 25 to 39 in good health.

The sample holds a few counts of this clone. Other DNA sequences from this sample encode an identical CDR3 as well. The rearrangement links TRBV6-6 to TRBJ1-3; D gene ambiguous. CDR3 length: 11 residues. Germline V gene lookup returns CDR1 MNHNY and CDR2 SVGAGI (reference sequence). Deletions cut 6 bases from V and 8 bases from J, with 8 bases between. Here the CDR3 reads CASSYGDTIYF. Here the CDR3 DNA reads TGTGCCAGCAGCTACGGCGACACCATATATTTT.

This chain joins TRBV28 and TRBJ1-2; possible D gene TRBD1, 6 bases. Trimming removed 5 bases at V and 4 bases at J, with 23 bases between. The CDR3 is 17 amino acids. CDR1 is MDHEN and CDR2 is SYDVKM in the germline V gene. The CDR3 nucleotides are TGTGCCAGCAGTGTATATTTGGGGATTGGGGGCTCCTATGGCTACACCTTC. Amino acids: CASSVYLGIGGSYGYTF.

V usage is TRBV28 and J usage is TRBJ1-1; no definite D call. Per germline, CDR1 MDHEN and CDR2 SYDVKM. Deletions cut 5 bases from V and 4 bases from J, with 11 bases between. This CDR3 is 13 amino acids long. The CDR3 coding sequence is TGTGCCAGCAGTCCTGGATGGATCACTGAAGCTTTCTTT. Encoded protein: CASSPGWITEAFF. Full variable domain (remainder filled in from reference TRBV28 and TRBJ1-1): DVKVTQSSRYLVKRTGEKVFLECVQDMDHENMFWYRQDPGLGLRLIYFSYDVKMKEKGDIPEGYSVSREKKERFSLILESASTNQTSMYLCASSPGWITEAFFGQGTRLTVV.

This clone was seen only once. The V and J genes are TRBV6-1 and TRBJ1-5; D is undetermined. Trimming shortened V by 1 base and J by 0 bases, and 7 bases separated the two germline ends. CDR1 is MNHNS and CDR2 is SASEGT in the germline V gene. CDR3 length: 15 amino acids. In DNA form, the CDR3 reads TGTGCCAGCAGTGAAGACAGTTATAGCAATCAGCCCCAGCATTTT. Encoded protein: CASSEDSYSNQPQHF.

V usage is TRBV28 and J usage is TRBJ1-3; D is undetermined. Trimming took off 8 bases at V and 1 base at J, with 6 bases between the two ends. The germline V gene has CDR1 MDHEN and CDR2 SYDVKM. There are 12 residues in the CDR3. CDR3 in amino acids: CASVQSGNTIYF. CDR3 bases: TGTGCCAGCGTACAGTCTGGAAACACCATATATTTT.

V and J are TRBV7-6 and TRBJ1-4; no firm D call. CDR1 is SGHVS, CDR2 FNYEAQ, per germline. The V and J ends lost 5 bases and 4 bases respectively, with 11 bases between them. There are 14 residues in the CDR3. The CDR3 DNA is TGTGCCAGCAGCCAGGCGACATTTAATGAAAAACTGTTTTTT. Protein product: CASSQATFNEKLFF. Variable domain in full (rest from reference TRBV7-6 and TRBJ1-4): GAGVSQSPRYKVTKRGQDVALRCDPISGHVSLYWYRQALGQGPEFLTYFNYEAQQDKSGLPNDRFSAERPEGSISTLTIQRTEQRDSAMYRCASSQATFNEKLFFGSGTQLSVL.

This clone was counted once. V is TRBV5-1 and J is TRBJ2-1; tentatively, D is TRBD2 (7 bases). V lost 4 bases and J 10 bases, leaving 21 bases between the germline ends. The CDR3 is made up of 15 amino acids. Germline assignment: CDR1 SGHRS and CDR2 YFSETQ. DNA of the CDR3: TGCGCCAGCAGCCTAGCCGAAGGGGGGGGCCGAGAGCAGTTCTTC. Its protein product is CASSLAEGGGREQFF.

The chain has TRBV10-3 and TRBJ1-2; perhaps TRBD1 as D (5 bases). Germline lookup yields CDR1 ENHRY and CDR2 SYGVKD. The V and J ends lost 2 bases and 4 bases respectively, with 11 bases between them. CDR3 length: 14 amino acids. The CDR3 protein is CAISERDGLYGYTF. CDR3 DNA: TGTGCCATCAGTGAGAGGGACGGACTCTATGGCTACACCTTC.

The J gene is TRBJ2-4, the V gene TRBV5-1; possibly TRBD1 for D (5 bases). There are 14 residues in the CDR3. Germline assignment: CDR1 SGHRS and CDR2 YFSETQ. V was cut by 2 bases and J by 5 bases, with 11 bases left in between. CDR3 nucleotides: TGCGCCAGCAGCTTAGGGGTGAATGAAAACATTCAGTACTTC. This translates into CASSLGVNENIQYF.

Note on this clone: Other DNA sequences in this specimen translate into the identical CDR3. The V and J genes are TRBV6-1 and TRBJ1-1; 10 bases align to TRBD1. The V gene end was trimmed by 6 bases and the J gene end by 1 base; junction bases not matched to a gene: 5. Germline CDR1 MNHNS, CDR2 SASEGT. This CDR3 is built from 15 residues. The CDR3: CASSDRGQANTEAFF. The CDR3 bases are TGTGCCAGCAGCGACAGGGGGCAGGCGAACACTGAAGCTTTCTTT.